The T cell receptor beta chain under discussion was sequenced for a study of blood T cell repertoires in COVID-19. Study summary: The origin of the acute and convalescent COVID-19 samples was the United States, Italy and Spain.

The table came from immunoSEQ multiplex PCR; TCRdb's copy has only in-frame clones and leaves some out. The sample shows around 100,000 clones, just under 80% of them seen only once. Per the germline V gene, CDR1 is LNHDA and CDR2 is SQIVND (reference sequence). V lost 4 bases and J lost 7, with 7 bases in between. The length of the CDR3 is 12 residues. The chain is built from TRBV19 and TRBJ2-2, with D unresolved. Input material: peripheral blood. This TCR was recovered from a man between 65 and 85 years old with active or convalescent COVID-19. The CDR3 bases are TGTGCCAGTAGTAAACAGAACGGGGAGCTGTTTTTT. It codes for CASSKQNGELFF.